This TCR beta chain was retrieved from a study of Ad26.COV2.S vaccination and SARS-CoV-2 variants. Trimming left V 0 bases short and J 5 bases short, with 15 bases between. Germline V gene sequence: CDR1 SGHRS, CDR2 YFSETQ. The CDR3 runs to 16 residues. Method: immunoSEQ multiplex PCR; TCRdb's copy keeps in-frame clones and lacks some. The sample records 380,000 or so clones, roughly 80% being singletons. In regard to this clone: No antigen is known for it.

Treatment noted: approximately 18 received Ad26.COV2.S at low or high dose, single or two shots; 5 received placebo; per-sample allocation not given. All samples were drawn on day 63, counting from the first vaccine or placebo injection. The study used a vaccine consisting of an Ad26 vector that expressed Wuhan-strain SARS-CoV-2 spike. Study results and caveats: It is possible that the TCR breadth and depth analyses underestimated the total T cell responses.

The chain combines TRBV5-1 with TRBJ2-1; D is ambiguous. The source was peripheral blood, collected in a trial of Ad26.COV2.S vaccine versus placebo. The origin of this receptor is a person aged 18-60 years who received the Ad26.COV2.S COVID-19 vaccine or a placebo. In DNA form, the CDR3 reads TGCGCCAGCAGCTTGGACCCGCGAGCGCTAAACAATGAGCAGTTCTTC. It encodes CASSLDPRALNNEQFF.